Presented here are 10 T cell receptor beta chains from one specimen sequenced in a study of early T cells in non-severe SARS-CoV-2 infection. MiXCR was run by TCRdb on the 5' RACE reads, yielding one entry per CDR3 protein. This sample has fewer than 85,000 distinct CDR3 sequences; about 13% occur once, and the top ten carry around 1.5%. The specimen sequenced was whole blood. These receptors were obtained from an adult who was a healthcare worker with PCR-confirmed SARS-CoV-2 infection or an uninfected control (not recorded which).

This chain connects TRBV2 to TRBJ2-7; D is tentatively TRBD1 or TRBD2 (5 bases each). Germline V gives CDR1 SNHLY, CDR2 FYNNEI. The CDR3 sequence is 12 residues long. Trimming pared 9 bases from V and 2 bases from J, leaving 11 bases between. This CDR3 reads CARGTTAYEQYF. DNA of the CDR3: TGTGCCAGGGGGACGACAGCCTACGAGCAGTACTTC.

This chain connects TRBV10-3 to TRBJ1-3, with no clear D. The CDR3 has 14 residues. Trimming left V 0 bases short and J 0 bases short, with 3 bases between. From germline, CDR1 is ENHRY and CDR2 SYGVKD. CDR3 sequence: CAISESRSGNTIYF. The CDR3 DNA sequence: TGTGCCATCAGTGAGTCCCGCTCTGGAAACACCATATATTTT.

Many counts were recorded for this clonotype. V is TRBV30 and J is TRBJ1-3, with D unclear. Trimming shortened V by 4 bases and J by 0 bases, and 10 bases separated the two germline ends. CDR1 GTSNPN and CDR2 SVGIG come from the germline V gene (reference sequence). This CDR3 is built from 14 residues. DNA of the CDR3: TGTGCCTGGATCGGCAGCTACTCTGGAAACACCATATATTTT. Amino acids: CAWIGSYSGNTIYF.

The V call is TRBV15, the J call TRBJ2-7; unclear D gene. Germline CDR1 LNHNV, CDR2 YYDKDF (reference sequence). V lost 0 bases, J lost 3 bases, and 6 bases lay in between. The CDR3 contains 13 residues. This chain's CDR3 is CATSREQFYEQYF. The CDR3 DNA reads as TGTGCCACCAGCAGAGAACAGTTCTACGAGCAGTACTTC.

The chain has TRBV3-1 and TRBJ2-1; D perhaps matches TRBD1 (5 bases). CDR3 length equals 12 residues. V was clipped by 3 bases and J by 8 bases, with 8 bases between them. Germline assignment: CDR1 LGHDT and CDR2 YNNKEL (reference sequence). As DNA, the CDR3 is TGTGCCAGCAGCCATACAGGCTATGAGCAGTTCTTC. This encodes CASSHTGYEQFF.

The rearrangement joins TRBV13 to TRBJ2-1, with D perhaps matching TRBD1 or TRBD2 (5 bases each). The CDR3 is 15 residues long. The V end lost 5 bases, the J end lost 5 bases, and 16 bases lay between the germline ends. Germline V gene sequence: CDR1 PRHDT, CDR2 FYEKMQ (reference sequence). In DNA, the CDR3 is TGTGCCAGCAGCCCCCAGAGGGACCTCCACAATGAGCAGTTCTTC. Its translation: CASSPQRDLHNEQFF.

This clonotype occurred a few times. This sequence joins TRBV29-1 and TRBJ2-2; D may be TRBD2 (7 bases). Trimming left V 8 bases short and J 0 bases short, with 16 bases between. The CDR3 has 15 residues. CDR1 is SQVTM and CDR2 is ANQGSEA in the germline V gene. The CDR3 spells CSPPPGGPNTGELFF. DNA of the CDR3: TGCAGCCCGCCCCCCGGGGGGCCGAACACCGGGGAGCTGTTTTTT.

The chain is built from TRBV20-1 and TRBJ2-5; TRBD2 matches at 7 bases. Germline lookup yields CDR1 DFQATT and CDR2 SNEGSKA (reference sequence). CDR3 size: 14 residues. The J segment lost 1 base and the V segment lost 3 bases, leaving 5 bases of the junction unmatched. CDR3 in amino acids: CSASHGTTQETQYF. For the CDR3, the DNA is TGCAGTGCTAGCCATGGGACTACCCAAGAGACCCAGTACTTC.

The table lists this clonotype with a few counts. This sequence joins TRBV7-9 and TRBJ1-3; the D gene is possibly TRBD1 (6 bases). This CDR3 comprises 12 residues. Germline V gene sequence: CDR1 SEHNR, CDR2 FQNEAQ (reference sequence). V was clipped by 6 bases and J by 11 bases, with 14 bases between them. The CDR3 sequence: CASRPRDTAIYF. The CDR3 DNA reads as TGTGCCAGCAGACCCCGGGACACCGCCATATATTTT.

This clonotype appeared many times. This rearrangement joins TRBV10-2 to TRBJ2-7; 9 positions agree with TRBD1. Unmatched junction bases numbered 7, after V lost 8 bases and J lost 5 bases. CDR3 size: 13 residues. In germline, CDR1 is WSHSY, CDR2 SAAADI. The CDR3 sequence: CASRGTGLHEQYF. In DNA, the CDR3 is TGCGCCAGCCGGGGGACAGGGCTCCACGAGCAGTACTTC.